This T cell receptor beta chain is drawn from a study of OX40 agonist ivuxolimab in advanced cancers. The table came from immunoSEQ multiplex PCR; TCRdb's copy has only in-frame clones and leaves some out. The data show some 75,000 clones, around 82% seen once. CDR3 length: 13 residues. Germline lookup yields CDR1 SGHTA and CDR2 FQGNSA. V dropped 2 bases and J dropped 6; count of bases not matched to a gene: 2. This clonotype was sampled from an adult with an advanced solid tumor such as melanoma, head and neck, liver or kidney cancer. The input for sequencing was CD4+ or CD8+ T cells sorted from blood, taken in a trial of the OX40 agonist ivuxolimab. The chain joins TRBV7-2 to TRBJ1-1, with 8 bases identical to TRBD1. Here the CDR3 DNA reads TGTGCCAGCAGCTTATCAGGGGGCCCTGAAGCTTTCTTT. This codes for CASSLSGGPEAFF.